Shown below are 18 T cell receptor beta chains from a single sample sequenced in a study of control samples from healthy donors and cancer patients. Clones were read by immunoSEQ multiplex PCR, and TCRdb kept only the in-frame ones, dropping some. This table holds about 34,000 clones, over 85% found once. Sequenced sample: PBMCs. The receptors here all came from a man aged 35 to 55 with colorectal cancer.

The gene calls are TRBV6-4 and TRBJ1-1; D is ambiguous. Looked up from germline, CDR1 is MRHNA and CDR2 is SNTAGT. Trimming removed 3 bases from V and 2 bases from J, with 7 bases in between. The CDR3 spans 13 residues. CDR3 DNA sequence: TGTGCCAGCAGTGAGGACGCAAACACTGAAGCTTTCTTT. The encoded protein is CASSEDANTEAFF.

With regard to this clone: Other DNA sequences in this sample translate to the same CDR3. The chain uses TRBV14 and TRBJ1-2; D gene unclear. The CDR3 extends over 15 amino acids. Germline V gives CDR1 SGHDN, CDR2 FVKESK. Trimming took 1 base from V and 0 from J, leaving 9 bases between them. CDR3 sequence (DNA): TGTGCCAGCAGCCAAGGGCTTACGGCTAACTATGGCTACACCTTC. Its translation: CASSQGLTANYGYTF.

The chain links TRBV2 to TRBJ1-1; D uncertain. The ends were cut back, 4 bases at V and 0 bases at J, with 9 bases in the middle. The CDR3 is 14 residues long. Germline CDR1 reads SNHLY; CDR2 reads FYNNEI. CDR3 protein: CASSVILLNTEAFF. The CDR3 nucleotides read TGTGCCAGCAGTGTGATTCTACTGAACACTGAAGCTTTCTTT.

CDR3 region: CASSNAGRTSTDTQYF. The CDR3 nucleotides are TGTGCCAGCAGCAACGCCGGCCGTACTAGCACAGATACGCAGTATTTT. The chain combines TRBV7-2 with TRBJ2-3; no clear D. Germline CDR1 reads SGHTA; CDR2 reads FQGNSA. There are 16 residues in the CDR3. V was trimmed by 5 bases and J by 0 bases, leaving 15 bases between them.

The genes are TRBV6-1 and TRBJ1-2; 7 nucleotides match TRBD1. V shed 3 bases, J shed 0 bases, and the junction held 4 bases outside the gene matches. Germline values: CDR1 MNHNS, CDR2 SASEGT. The CDR3 sequence is 15 residues long. This CDR3 is CASSDTGTANYGYTF. CDR3 nucleotide sequence: TGTGCCAGCAGTGACACCGGGACAGCTAACTATGGCTACACCTTC.

The CDR3 DNA sequence: TGTGCCAGCAGCTCGGACAGGAACCAGCCCCAGCATTTT. It specifies CASSSDRNQPQHF. The V gene is TRBV7-2, the J gene TRBJ1-5; TRBD1 matches 7 bases. Germline-derived CDR1 and CDR2 are SGHTA and FQGNSA. The CDR3 contains 13 residues. After removal of 4 bases from V and 7 bases from J, the junction contained 4 bases not matched to a gene.

The V gene is TRBV6-5, the J gene TRBJ2-5; 10 nucleotides agree with TRBD1. The V segment lost 5 bases and the J segment 7 bases; nucleotides outside the gene matches: 10. Germline V gives CDR1 MNHEY, CDR2 SVGAGI. The CDR3 loop spans 15 amino acids. CDR3 in amino acids: CASSLPGTGEGTQYF. CDR3 bases: TGTGCCAGCAGTCTCCCTGGGACAGGGGAAGGGACCCAGTACTTC.

V and J are TRBV5-6 and TRBJ2-4; D remains unclear. The germline V and J ends were trimmed by 4 bases and 9 bases, with 8 bases remaining between them. From germline, CDR1 is SGHDT and CDR2 YYEEEE. The CDR3 length is 11 residues. The CDR3 DNA reads TGTGCCAGCAGCCAGGCGTCCATTCAGTACTTC. Its translation: CASSQASIQYF. The whole variable domain, remainder taken from reference TRBV5-6 and TRBJ2-4, is DAGVTQSPTHLIKTRGQQVTLRCSPKSGHDTVSWYQQALGQGPQFIFQYYEEEERQRGNFPDRFSGHQFPNYSSELNVNALLLGDSALYLCASSQASIQYFGAGTRLSVL.

CDR3 DNA sequence: TGTGCCAGCAGCCGCGGACTAGCGGGGGGTTCAGATACGCAGTATTTT. The encoded protein is CASSRGLAGGSDTQYF. The genes are TRBV3-1 (or the pseudogene TRBV3-2) and TRBJ2-3; 14 positions match TRBD2. V was pared by 4 bases and J by 4 bases, with 4 bases of the junction left unmatched. From germline, CDR1 is LGHDT and CDR2 YNNKEL (reference sequence). The CDR3 is 16 amino acids.

The chain has TRBV2 and TRBJ1-2; D is possibly TRBD1 (6 bases). CDR1 and CDR2 (germline): SNHLY, FYNNEI. Trimming removed 7 bases from V and 7 bases from J, with 22 bases in between. The length of the CDR3 is 15 residues. CDR3 nucleotide sequence: TGTGCCAGCACCCCTCGAGGGGGGGTCTTAAGTGGCTACACCTTC. Encoded protein: CASTPRGGVLSGYTF.

V and J are TRBV19 and TRBJ1-2; D is undetermined. V lost 6 bases to trimming and J lost 5 bases, with 13 bases between them. Per germline, CDR1 LNHDA and CDR2 SQIVND (reference sequence). The CDR3 runs 13 residues. The DNA for the CDR3 is TGTGCCAGTAGCAAGGATAGGTCTTATGGCTACACCTTC. Protein product: CASSKDRSYGYTF.

The rearrangement uses TRBV5-4 and TRBJ2-1, with D possibly matching TRBD2 (5 bases). This CDR3 contains 17 residues. Germline CDR1 is SGHNT and CDR2 is YYREEE (reference sequence). V lost 4 bases to trimming and J lost 0 bases, with 17 bases between them. CDR3 bases: TGTGCCAGCAGCCGCACGGGGTTAGCCCTCTCCTACAATGAGCAGTTCTTC. Its translation: CASSRTGLALSYNEQFF. Looking up the rest from reference TRBV5-4 and TRBJ2-1 gives the full variable domain: ETGVTQSPTHLIKTRGQQVTLRCSSQSGHNTVSWYQQALGQGPQFIFQYYREEENGRGNFPPRFSGLQFPNYSSELNVNALELDDSALYLCASSRTGLALSYNEQFFGPGTRLTVL.

J is TRBJ1-3 and V is TRBV5-1; weak D call: TRBD1 (6 bases). The germline V gene has CDR1 SGHRS and CDR2 YFSETQ. The V end lost 0 bases, the J end lost 0 bases, and 10 bases lay between the germline ends. The CDR3 extends over 16 amino acids. CDR3 amino acids: CASSLETGASGNTIYF. CDR3 nucleotides: TGCGCCAGCAGCTTGGAGACAGGCGCCTCTGGAAACACCATATATTTT. The full variable domain, completed using reference TRBV5-1 and TRBJ1-3, is KAGVTQTPRYLIKTRGQQVTLSCSPISGHRSVSWYQQTPGQGLQFLFEYFSETQRNKGNFPGRFSGRQFSNSRSEMNVSTLELGDSALYLCASSLETGASGNTIYFGEGSWLTVV.

The rearrangement joins TRBV18 to TRBJ2-7; weak D call: TRBD1 (6 bases). The CDR3 has 14 amino acids. Germline V gene lookup returns CDR1 KGHSH and CDR2 LQKENI. V lost 1 base and J lost 2, with 9 bases in between. CDR3 DNA sequence: TGTGCCAGCTCACCACAGGGGGATGCCTACGAGCAGTACTTC. Translating gives CASSPQGDAYEQYF.

The chain employs TRBV12-3 or TRBV12-4 and TRBJ1-5; D possibly corresponds to TRBD1 (6 bases). Trimming took off 0 bases at V and 11 bases at J, with 11 bases between the two ends. The CDR3 is made up of 13 amino acids. The CDR3 region has the DNA TGTGCCAGCAGTTTAGCGGGGGGCGGGGCCCAGCATTTT. It encodes CASSLAGGGAQHF.

The V call is TRBV2, the J call TRBJ1-6; D is unresolved. V lost 5 bases, J lost 10 bases, and 6 bases lay in between. The germline CDR1 and CDR2 sequences are SNHLY and FYNNEI. The CDR3 is 11 amino acids. CDR3 sequence (DNA): TGTGCCAGCAGTCTGAGGTCACCCCTCCACTTT. The encoded protein is CASSLRSPLHF. Together with reference TRBV2 and TRBJ1-6, the CDR3 gives the full variable domain: EPEVTQTPSHQVTQMGQEVILRCVPISNHLYFYWYRQILGQKVEFLVSFYNNEISEKSEIFDDQFSVERPDGSNFTLKIRSTKLEDSAMYFCASSLRSPLHFGNGTRLTVT.

V usage is TRBV4-3 and J usage is TRBJ1-1, with D perhaps TRBD1 (5 bases). The germline V and J ends were trimmed by 6 bases and 3 bases, with 14 bases remaining between them. The germline CDR1 and CDR2 sequences are LGHNA and YSLEER. The length of the CDR3 is 14 residues. In nucleotides, the CDR3 is TGCGCCAGCAGTCCCAGGGTGGATTACACTGAAGCTTTCTTT. It yields the protein CASSPRVDYTEAFF.

CDR3 bases: TGTGCCACCAGCAGCGGACAGGCGACTAACACCGGGGAGCTGTTTTTT. This encodes CATSSGQATNTGELFF. This rearrangement joins TRBV15 to TRBJ2-2, with TRBD1 matching over 7 bases. Germline CDR1 LNHNV, CDR2 YYDKDF (reference sequence). The CDR3 runs 16 residues. J was trimmed by 2 bases and V by 3 bases; bases with no gene match: 6.